The 2 T cell receptor beta chains below were found in one sample sequenced in a study of T-cell reconstitution after alpha-beta-depleted transplantation in children. Unique molecular identifiers were incorporated into the prepared TCRbeta library. A single record per CDR3 protein comes from TCRdb applying MiXCR to the PCR reads. Of about 200,000 distinct CDR3 sequences detected, around 7% appear once; the ten largest clones hold just over 5.5%. The sequencing used PBMCs, collected before TCRalphabeta/CD19-depleted stem cell transplant. The receptors shown here come from a boy younger than 10 with acute lymphoblastic leukemia, due to receive a stem cell transplant.

This clonotype was seen repeatedly, ten times or more. The rearrangement uses TRBV3-1 and TRBJ2-2, with D possibly matching TRBD1 (6 bases). V was clipped by 6 bases and J by 0 bases, with 8 bases between them. Germline CDR1 reads LGHDT; CDR2 reads YNNKEL (reference sequence). This CDR3 is built from 14 residues. The CDR3 nucleotides read TGTGCCAGCAGGAGGACAGCGAACACCGGGGAGCTGTTTTTT. This encodes CASRRTANTGELFF.

On this clonotype itself: With a much larger clone just one base away, this may be a read error. The chain has TRBV9 and TRBJ1-1; D is unclear. This CDR3 region has 12 residues. The germline V gene has CDR1 SGDLS and CDR2 YYNGEE. Between the trimmed V and J ends, which lost 2 bases and 3 bases, there was a span of 5 bases. The CDR3: CASSVVYTEAFF. The CDR3, as DNA: TGTGCCAGCAGCGTTGTGTACACTGAAGCTTTCTTT.